Sequencing of this TCR beta chain was carried out in a study of T cells in Graves' hyperthyroidism and ophthalmopathy. The study, taken as a whole, reports: Appearing also in blood were most of the thyroid clonotypes expanded above 0.001. Onset of ophthalmopathy came a median approximately 6.8 months after the model predicted it.

Germline lookup yields CDR1 SGHTA and CDR2 FQGTGA. Deletions cut 4 bases from V and 10 bases from J, with 23 bases between. This CDR3 has 17 residues. RNA transcripts were the template for amplifying TCR beta CDR3 regions. Using the HTBI primer set, a first-round RT-PCR was run on the TCR CDR3. TCRdb passed the multiplex PCR reads through MiXCR, listing each CDR3 protein once. The profile shows roughly 500,000 distinct CDR3 sequences, 35% to 50% of them singletons. This clonotype was found a few times. Its antigen is undetermined. The sequence came from an adult woman with Graves' disease, either hyperthyroidism or ophthalmopathy (not recorded which). The sequencing sample was made of peripheral blood or thyroid tissue (not recorded which). The rearrangement uses TRBV7-3 and TRBJ1-6; D unresolved. The CDR3 is CASSSTGAQPLASPLHF. For the CDR3, the DNA is TGTGCCAGCAGCTCAACGGGAGCCCAACCCCTTGCGTCACCCCTCCACTTT.